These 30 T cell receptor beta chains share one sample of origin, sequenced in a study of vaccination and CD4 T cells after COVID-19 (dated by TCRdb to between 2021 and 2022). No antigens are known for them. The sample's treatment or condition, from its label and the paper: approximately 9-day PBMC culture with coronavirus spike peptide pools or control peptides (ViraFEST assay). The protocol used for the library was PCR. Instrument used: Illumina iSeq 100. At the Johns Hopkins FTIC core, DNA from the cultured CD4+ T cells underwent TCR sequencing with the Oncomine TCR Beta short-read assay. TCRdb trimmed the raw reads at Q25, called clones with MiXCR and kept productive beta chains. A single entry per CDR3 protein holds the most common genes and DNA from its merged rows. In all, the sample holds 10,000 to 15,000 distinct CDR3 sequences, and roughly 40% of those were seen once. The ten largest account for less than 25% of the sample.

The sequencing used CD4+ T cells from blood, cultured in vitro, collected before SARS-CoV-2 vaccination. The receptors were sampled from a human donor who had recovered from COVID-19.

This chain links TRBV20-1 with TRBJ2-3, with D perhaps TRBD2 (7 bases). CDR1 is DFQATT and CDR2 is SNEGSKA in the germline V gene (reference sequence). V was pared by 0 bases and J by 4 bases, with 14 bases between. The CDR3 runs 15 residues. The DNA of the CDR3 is TGCAGTGCTAGAGAGTCGCGGGGGCCAGCAGATACGCAGTATTTT. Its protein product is CSARESRGPADTQYF.

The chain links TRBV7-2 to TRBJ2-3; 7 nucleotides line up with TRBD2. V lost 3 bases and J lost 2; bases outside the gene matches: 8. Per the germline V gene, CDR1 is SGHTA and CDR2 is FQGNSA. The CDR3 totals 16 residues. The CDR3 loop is CASSFKHSGHTDTQYF. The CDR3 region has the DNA TGTGCCAGCAGCTTTAAGCATAGCGGGCACACAGATACGCAGTATTTT.

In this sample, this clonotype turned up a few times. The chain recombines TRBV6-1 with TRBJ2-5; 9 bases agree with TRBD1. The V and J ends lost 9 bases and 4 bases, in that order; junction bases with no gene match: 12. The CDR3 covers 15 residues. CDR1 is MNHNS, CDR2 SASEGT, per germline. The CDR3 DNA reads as TGTGCCAGAAGCCCGCGCAGGACAGGGGTAGAGACCCAGTACTTC. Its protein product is CARSPRRTGVETQYF.

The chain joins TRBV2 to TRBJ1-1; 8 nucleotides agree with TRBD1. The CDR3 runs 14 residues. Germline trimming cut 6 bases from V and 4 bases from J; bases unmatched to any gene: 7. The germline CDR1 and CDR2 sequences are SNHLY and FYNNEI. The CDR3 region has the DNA TGTGCCAGCAGCGAACAGGACAGGGCCACTGAAGCTTTCTTT. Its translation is CASSEQDRATEAFF. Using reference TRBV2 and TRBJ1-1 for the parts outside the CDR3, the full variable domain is EPEVTQTPSHQVTQMGQEVILRCVPISNHLYFYWYRQILGQKVEFLVSFYNNEISEKSEIFDDQFSVERPDGSNFTLKIRSTKLEDSAMYFCASSEQDRATEAFFGQGTRLTVV.

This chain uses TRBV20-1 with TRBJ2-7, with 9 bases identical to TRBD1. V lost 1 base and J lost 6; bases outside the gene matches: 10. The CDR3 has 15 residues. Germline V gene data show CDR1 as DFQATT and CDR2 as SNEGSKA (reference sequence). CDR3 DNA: TGCAGTGCTAGAGCCCGGGACAGGGTTTTACGCGAGCAGTACTTC. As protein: CSARARDRVLREQYF.

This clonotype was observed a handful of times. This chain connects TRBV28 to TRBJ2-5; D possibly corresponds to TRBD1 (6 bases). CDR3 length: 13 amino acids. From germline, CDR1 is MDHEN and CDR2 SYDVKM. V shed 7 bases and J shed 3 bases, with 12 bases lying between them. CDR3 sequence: CASTKGEKETQYF. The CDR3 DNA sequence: TGTGCCAGCACAAAGGGGGAGAAAGAGACCCAGTACTTC.

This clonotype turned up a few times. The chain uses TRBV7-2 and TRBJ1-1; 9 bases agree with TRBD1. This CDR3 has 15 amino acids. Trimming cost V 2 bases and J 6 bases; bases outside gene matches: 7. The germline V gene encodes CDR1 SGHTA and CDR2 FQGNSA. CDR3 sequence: CASSLIGQGLAEAFF. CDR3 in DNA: TGTGCCAGCAGCTTAATCGGACAGGGGTTGGCTGAAGCTTTCTTT.

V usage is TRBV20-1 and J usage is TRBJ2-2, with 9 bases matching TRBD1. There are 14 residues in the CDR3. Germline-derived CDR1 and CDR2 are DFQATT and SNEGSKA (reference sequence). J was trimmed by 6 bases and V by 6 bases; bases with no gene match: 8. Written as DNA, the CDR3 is TGCAGTGCCACCACCACAGGGGGCCCCGGGGAGCTGTTTTTT. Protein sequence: CSATTTGGPGELFF.

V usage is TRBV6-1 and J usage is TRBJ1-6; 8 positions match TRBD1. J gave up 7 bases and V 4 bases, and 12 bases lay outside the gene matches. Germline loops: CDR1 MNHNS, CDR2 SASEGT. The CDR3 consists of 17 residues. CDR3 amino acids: CASSGRQGLIWNSPLHF. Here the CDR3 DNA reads TGTGCCAGCAGTGGGCGACAGGGGCTGATCTGGAATTCACCCCTCCACTTT.

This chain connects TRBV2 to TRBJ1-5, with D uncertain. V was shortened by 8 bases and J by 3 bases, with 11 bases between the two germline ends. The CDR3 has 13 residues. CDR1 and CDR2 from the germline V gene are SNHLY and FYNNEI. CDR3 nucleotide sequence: TGTGCCAGCCGAACGGGTTTCAATCAGCCCCAGCATTTT. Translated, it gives CASRTGFNQPQHF.

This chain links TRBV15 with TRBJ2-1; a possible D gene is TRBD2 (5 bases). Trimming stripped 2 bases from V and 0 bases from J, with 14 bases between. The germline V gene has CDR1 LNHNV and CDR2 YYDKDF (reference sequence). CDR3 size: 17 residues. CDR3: CATSRPRVASSYNEQFF. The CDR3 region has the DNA TGTGCCACCAGCAGACCCCGGGTAGCGTCCTCCTACAATGAGCAGTTCTTC. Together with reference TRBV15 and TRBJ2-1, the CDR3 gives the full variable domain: DAMVIQNPRYQVTQFGKPVTLSCSQTLNHNVMYWYQQKSSQAPKLLFHYYDKDFNNEADTPDNFQSRRPNTSFCFLDIRSPGLGDTAMYLCATSRPRVASSYNEQFFGPGTRLTVL.

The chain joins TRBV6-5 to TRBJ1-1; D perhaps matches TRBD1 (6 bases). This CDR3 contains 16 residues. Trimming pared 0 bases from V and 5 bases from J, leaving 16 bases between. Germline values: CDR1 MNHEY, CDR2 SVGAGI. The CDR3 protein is CASSYSRAGARTEAFF. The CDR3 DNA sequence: TGTGCCAGCAGTTACTCGAGGGCAGGGGCTAGAACTGAAGCTTTCTTT.

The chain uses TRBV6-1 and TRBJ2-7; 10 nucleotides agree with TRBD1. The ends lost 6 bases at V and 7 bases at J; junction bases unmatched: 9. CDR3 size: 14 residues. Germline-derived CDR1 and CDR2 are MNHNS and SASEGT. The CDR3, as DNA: TGTGCCAGCAGGGGACAGGGGAGTTCGGGGGAGCAGTACTTC. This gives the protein CASRGQGSSGEQYF.

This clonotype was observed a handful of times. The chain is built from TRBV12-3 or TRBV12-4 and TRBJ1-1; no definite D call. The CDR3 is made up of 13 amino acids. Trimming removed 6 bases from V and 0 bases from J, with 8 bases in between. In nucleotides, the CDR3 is TGTGCCAGCAGCCCGGCCTTGAACACTGAAGCTTTCTTT. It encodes CASSPALNTEAFF.

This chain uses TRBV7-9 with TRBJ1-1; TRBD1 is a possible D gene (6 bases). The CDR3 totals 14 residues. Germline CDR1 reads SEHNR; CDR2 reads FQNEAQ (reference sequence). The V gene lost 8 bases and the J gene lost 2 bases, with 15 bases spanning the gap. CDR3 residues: CASGLQGGNTEAFF. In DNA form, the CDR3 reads TGTGCCAGCGGATTACAGGGTGGCAACACTGAAGCTTTCTTT.

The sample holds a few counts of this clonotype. In DNA, the CDR3 is TGCAGTGCTAGGGAGGGCTTCTCCTACGAGCAGTACTTC. It encodes CSAREGFSYEQYF. This rearrangement joins TRBV20-1 to TRBJ2-7; D is perhaps TRBD2 (6 bases). The CDR3 spans 13 residues. The ends were cut back, 3 bases at V and 0 bases at J, with 9 bases in the middle. The germline V gene has CDR1 DFQATT and CDR2 SNEGSKA (reference sequence).

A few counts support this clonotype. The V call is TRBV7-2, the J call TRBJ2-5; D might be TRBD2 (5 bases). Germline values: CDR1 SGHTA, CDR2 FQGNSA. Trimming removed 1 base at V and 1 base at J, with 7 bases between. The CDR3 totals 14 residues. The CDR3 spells CASSLVTSQETQYF. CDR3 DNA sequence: TGTGCCAGCAGCTTAGTTACTAGCCAAGAGACCCAGTACTTC.

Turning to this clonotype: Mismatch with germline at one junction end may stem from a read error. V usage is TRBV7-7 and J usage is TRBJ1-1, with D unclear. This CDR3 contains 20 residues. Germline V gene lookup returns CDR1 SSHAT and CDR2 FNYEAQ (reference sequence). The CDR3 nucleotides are TGTGCCAGCAGCTTATGGACGCAACGTGTGAGTGGGGATGTGAACGCTGAAGCTTTCTTT. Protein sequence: CASSLWTQRVSGDVNAEAFF.

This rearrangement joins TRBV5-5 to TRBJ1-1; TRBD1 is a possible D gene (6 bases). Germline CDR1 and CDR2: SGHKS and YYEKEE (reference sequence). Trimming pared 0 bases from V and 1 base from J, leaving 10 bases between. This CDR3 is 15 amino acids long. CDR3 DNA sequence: TGTGCCAGCAGCTTGGATCCGGGACAGAACACTGAAGCTTTCTTT. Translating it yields CASSLDPGQNTEAFF.

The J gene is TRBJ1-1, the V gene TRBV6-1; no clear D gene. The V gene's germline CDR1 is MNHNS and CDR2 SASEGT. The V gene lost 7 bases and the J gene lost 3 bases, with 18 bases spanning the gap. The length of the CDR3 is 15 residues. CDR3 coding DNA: TGTGCCAGCATTCCCCGACCAGATCATCACACTGAAGCTTTCTTT. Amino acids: CASIPRPDHHTEAFF.

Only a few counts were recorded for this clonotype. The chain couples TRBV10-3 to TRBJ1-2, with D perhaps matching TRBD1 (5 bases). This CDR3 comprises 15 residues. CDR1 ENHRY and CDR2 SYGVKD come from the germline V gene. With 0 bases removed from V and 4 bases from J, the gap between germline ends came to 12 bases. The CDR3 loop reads CAISESVGPGYGYTF. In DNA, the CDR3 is TGTGCCATCAGTGAGTCGGTGGGGCCCGGCTATGGCTACACCTTC.

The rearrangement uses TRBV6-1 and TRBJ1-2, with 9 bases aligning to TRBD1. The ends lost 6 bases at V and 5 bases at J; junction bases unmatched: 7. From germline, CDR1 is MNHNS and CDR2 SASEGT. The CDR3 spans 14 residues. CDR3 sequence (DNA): TGTGCCAGCAGAACCATGGGACAGGGATATGGCTACACCTTC. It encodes CASRTMGQGYGYTF.

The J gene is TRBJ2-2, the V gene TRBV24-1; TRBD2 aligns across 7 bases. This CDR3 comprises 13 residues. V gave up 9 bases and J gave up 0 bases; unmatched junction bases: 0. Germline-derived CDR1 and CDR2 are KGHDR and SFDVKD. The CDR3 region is CATRGANTGELFF. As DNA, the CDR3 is TGTGCCACCCGGGGGGCGAACACCGGGGAGCTGTTTTTT.

The CDR3 nucleotides are TGTGCCAGCAGGGGCGCGTTGAGCAATCAGCCCCAGCATTTT. This sequence encodes CASRGALSNQPQHF. The rearrangement links TRBV7-8 to TRBJ1-5, with unresolved D. The CDR3 totals 14 residues. Between the trimmed V and J ends, which lost 6 bases and 1 base, there was a span of 10 bases. Germline V lookup: CDR1 SGHVS, CDR2 FQNEAQ.

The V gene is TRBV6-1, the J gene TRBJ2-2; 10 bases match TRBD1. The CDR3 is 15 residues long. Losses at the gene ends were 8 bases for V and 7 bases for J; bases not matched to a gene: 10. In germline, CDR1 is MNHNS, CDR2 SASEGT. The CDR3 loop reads CASGATGGNGGELFF. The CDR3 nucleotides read TGTGCCAGCGGGGCGACAGGGGGCAATGGCGGGGAGCTGTTTTTT.

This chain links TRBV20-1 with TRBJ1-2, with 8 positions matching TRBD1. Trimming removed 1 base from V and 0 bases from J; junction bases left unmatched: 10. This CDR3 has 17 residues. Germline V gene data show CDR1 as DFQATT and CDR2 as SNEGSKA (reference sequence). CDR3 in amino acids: CSARARLGQAPNYGYTF. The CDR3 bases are TGCAGTGCTAGAGCAAGGCTGGGACAGGCTCCTAACTATGGCTACACCTTC.

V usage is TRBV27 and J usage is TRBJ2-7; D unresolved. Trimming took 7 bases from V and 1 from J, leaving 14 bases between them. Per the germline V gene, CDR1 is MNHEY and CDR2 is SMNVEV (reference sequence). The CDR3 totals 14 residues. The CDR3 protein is CASKRNVGSYEQYF. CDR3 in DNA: TGTGCCAGCAAACGAAACGTAGGGTCCTACGAGCAGTACTTC.

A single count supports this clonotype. CDR3: CASSPSTRDAFF. DNA of the CDR3: TGTGCCAGCAGCCCTTCTACTCGTGACGCTTTCTTT. V is TRBV11-3 and J is TRBJ1-1; D gene unclear. This CDR3 has 12 residues. Trimming took 5 bases from V and 11 from J, leaving 15 bases between them. Germline V CDR1 and CDR2: SGHNT, YENEEA. Looking up the rest from reference TRBV11-3 and TRBJ1-1 gives the full variable domain: EAGVVQSPRYKIIEKKQPVAFWCNPISGHNTLYWYLQNLGQGPELLIRYENEEAVDDSQLPKDRFSAERLKGVDSTLKIQPAELGDSAVYLCASSPSTRDAFFGQGTRLTVV.

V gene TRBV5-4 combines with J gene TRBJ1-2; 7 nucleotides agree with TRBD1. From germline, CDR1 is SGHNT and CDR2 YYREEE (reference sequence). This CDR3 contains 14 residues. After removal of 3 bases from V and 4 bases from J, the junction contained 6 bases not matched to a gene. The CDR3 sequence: CASSSDRVSYGYTF. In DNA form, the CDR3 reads TGTGCCAGCAGCTCCGACAGGGTGAGCTATGGCTACACCTTC.

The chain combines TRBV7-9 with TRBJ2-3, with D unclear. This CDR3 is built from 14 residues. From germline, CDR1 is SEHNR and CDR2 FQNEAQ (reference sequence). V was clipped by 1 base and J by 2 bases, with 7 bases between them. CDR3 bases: TGTGCCAGCAGCTTAGGCGACAACACAGATACGCAGTATTTT. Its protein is CASSLGDNTDTQYF. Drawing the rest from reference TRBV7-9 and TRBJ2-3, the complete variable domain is DTGVSQNPRHKITKRGQNVTFRCDPISEHNRLYWYRQTLGQGPEFLTYFQNEAQLEKSRLLSDRFSAERPKGSFSTLEIQRTEQGDSAMYLCASSLGDNTDTQYFGPGTRLTVL.